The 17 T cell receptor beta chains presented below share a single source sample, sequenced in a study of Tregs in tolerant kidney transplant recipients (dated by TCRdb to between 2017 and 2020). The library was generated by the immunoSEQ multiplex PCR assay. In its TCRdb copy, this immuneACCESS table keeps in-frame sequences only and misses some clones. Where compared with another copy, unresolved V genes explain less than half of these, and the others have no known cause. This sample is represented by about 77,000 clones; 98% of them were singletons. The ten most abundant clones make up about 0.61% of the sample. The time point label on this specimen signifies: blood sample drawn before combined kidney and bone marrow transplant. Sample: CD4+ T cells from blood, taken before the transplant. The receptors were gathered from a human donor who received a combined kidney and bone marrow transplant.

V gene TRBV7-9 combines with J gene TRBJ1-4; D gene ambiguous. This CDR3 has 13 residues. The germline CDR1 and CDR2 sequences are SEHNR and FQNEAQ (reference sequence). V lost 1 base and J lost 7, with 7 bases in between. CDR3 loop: CASSLGQLEKLFF. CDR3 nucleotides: TGTGCCAGCAGCTTAGGACAACTTGAAAAACTGTTTTTT.

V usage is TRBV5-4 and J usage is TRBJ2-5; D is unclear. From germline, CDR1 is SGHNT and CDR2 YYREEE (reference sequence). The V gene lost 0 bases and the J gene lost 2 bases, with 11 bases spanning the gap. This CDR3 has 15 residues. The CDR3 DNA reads TGTGCCAGCAGCTTGGCTTTCGCAGTTCAAGAGACCCAGTACTTC. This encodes CASSLAFAVQETQYF.

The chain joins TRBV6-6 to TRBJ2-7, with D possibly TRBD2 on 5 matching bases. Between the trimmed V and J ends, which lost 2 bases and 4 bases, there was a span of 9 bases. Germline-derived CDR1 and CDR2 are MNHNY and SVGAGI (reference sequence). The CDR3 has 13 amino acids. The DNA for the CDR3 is TGTGCCAGCAGTTACCGACGGGAATACGAGCAGTACTTC. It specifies CASSYRREYEQYF.

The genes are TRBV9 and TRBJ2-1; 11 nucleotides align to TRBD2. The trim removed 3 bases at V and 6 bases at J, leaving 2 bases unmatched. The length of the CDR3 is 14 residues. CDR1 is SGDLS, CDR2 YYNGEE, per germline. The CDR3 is CASSATSGSNEQFF. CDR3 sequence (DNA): TGTGCCAGCAGCGCAACTAGCGGGAGCAATGAGCAGTTCTTC.

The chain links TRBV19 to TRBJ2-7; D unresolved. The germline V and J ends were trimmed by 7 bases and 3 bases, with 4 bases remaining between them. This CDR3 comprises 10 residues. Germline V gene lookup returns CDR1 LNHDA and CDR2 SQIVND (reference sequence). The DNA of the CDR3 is TGTGCCAGTACATTCTACGAGCAGTACTTC. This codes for CASTFYEQYF.

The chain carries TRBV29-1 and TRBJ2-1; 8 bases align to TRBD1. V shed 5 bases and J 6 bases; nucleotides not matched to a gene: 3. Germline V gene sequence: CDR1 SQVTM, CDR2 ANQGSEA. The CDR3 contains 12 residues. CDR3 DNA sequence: TGCAGCGTTCTGACAGGGGCCAATGAGCAGTTCTTC. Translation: CSVLTGANEQFF.

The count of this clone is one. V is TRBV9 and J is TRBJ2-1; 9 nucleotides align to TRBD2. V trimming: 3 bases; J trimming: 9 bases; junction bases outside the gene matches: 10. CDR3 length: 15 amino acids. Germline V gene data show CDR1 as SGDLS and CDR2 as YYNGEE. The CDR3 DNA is TGTGCCAGCAGCGCTACGGCGGGAGGGCGAGGTGAGCAGTTCTTC. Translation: CASSATAGGRGEQFF.

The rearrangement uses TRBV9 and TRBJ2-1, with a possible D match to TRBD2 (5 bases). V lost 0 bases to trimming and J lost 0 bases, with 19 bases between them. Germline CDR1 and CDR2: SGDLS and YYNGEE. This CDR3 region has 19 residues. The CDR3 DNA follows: TGTGCCAGCAGCGTAGGCGTAGGGAAAACTACTAGCTCCTACAATGAGCAGTTCTTC. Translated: CASSVGVGKTTSSYNEQFF.

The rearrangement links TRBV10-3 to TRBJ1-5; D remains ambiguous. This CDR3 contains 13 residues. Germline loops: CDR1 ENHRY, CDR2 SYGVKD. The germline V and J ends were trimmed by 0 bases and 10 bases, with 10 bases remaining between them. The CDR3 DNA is TGTGCCATCAGTGAGTCGCGACAAACTCCCCAGCATTTT. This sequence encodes CAISESRQTPQHF.

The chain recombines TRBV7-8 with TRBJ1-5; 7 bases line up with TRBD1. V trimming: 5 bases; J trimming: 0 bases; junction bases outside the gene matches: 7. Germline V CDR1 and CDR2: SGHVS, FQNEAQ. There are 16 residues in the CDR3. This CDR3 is CASSLNRGISNQPQHF. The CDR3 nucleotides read TGTGCCAGCAGCCTAAACAGGGGAATTAGCAATCAGCCCCAGCATTTT.

The chain's CDR3 is CASSPSGGFYEQYF. The CDR3 nucleotides are TGTGCCAGCAGTCCTAGCGGGGGTTTCTACGAGCAGTACTTC. The chain uses TRBV6-5 and TRBJ2-7, with 10 positions matching TRBD2. The CDR3 length is 14 residues. Unmatched junction bases numbered 4, after V lost 5 bases and J lost 3 bases. Germline CDR1 and CDR2: MNHEY and SVGAGI.

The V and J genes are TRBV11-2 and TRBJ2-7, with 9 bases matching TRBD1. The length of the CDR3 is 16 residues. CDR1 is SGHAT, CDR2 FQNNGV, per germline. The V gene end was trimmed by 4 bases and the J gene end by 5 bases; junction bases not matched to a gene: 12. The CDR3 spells CASSSNRGLYRDEQYF. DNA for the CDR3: TGTGCCAGCAGCTCCAACAGGGGGCTGTATAGGGACGAGCAGTACTTC.

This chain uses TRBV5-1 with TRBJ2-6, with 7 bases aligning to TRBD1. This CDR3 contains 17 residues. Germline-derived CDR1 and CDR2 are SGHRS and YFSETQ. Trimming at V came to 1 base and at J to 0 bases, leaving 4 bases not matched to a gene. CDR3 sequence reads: CASSLWDSSSGANVLTF. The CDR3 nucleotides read TGCGCCAGCAGCTTGTGGGACAGTAGCTCTGGGGCCAACGTCCTGACTTTC.

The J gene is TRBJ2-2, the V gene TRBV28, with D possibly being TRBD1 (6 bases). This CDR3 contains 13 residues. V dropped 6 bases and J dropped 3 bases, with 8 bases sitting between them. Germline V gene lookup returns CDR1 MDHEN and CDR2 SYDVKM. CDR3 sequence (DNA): TGTGCCAGCAGGAGGACAGACACCGGGGAGCTGTTTTTT. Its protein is CASRRTDTGELFF.

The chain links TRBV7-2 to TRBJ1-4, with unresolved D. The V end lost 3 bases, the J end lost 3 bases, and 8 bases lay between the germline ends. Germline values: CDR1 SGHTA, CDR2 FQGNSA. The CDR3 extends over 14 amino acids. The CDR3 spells CASSFGNSNEKLFF. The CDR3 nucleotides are TGTGCCAGCAGCTTCGGGAACTCTAATGAAAAACTGTTTTTT.

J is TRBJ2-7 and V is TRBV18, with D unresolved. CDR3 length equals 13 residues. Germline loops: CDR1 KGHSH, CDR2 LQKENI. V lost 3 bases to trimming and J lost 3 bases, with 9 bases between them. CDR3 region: CASSPGSGYEQYF. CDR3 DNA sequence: TGTGCCAGCTCACCCGGGTCGGGCTACGAGCAGTACTTC.

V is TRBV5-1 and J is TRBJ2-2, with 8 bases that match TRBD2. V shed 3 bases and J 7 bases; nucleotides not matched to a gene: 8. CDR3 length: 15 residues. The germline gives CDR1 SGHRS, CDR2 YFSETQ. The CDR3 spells CASSSSGRSGGELFF. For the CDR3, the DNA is TGCGCCAGCAGCTCGAGCGGGAGATCTGGCGGGGAGCTGTTTTTT. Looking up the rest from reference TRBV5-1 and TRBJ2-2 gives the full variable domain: KAGVTQTPRYLIKTRGQQVTLSCSPISGHRSVSWYQQTPGQGLQFLFEYFSETQRNKGNFPGRFSGRQFSNSRSEMNVSTLELGDSALYLCASSSSGRSGGELFFGEGSRLTVL.